Here is one T cell receptor (beta chain) with its context. The sample belongs to a study of T cell changes during pregnancy in multiple sclerosis. The V gene lost 6 bases and the J gene lost 5 bases, with 14 bases spanning the gap. CDR1 is SGHAT, CDR2 FQNNGV, per germline. This CDR3 region has 14 residues. The protocol was immunoSEQ multiplex PCR, while the TCRdb copy is restricted to in-frame clones and leaves out a portion. The repertoire holds 30,000 to 45,000 clones, around 90% seen once, with about 0.4% in the top ten. The TCR was taken from a female donor in good health, enrolled as a control in a pregnancy study. This specimen was CD4+ T cells from peripheral blood mononuclear cells, taken after pregnancy. V is TRBV11-2 and J is TRBJ1-5; D remains unclear. The CDR3 protein is CASRSGGTDQPQHF. CDR3 sequence (DNA): TGTGCCAGCAGGTCGGGAGGAACCGATCAGCCCCAGCATTTT.